This TCR beta chain emerged from a study of early T cells in non-severe SARS-CoV-2 infection (dated by TCRdb to the early 2020s). Looking at the study overall: TCR sequencing used bulk RNA from unsorted whole blood, so alpha and beta chains could not be paired. Overall study results and their limits: VDJdb matching was skewed toward anti-spike CD8 responses, so virus-specific expansions were likely underestimated and private and CD4 specificities were missed.

This clonotype was seen repeatedly, ten times or more. Its antigen is still unknown. No base qualities exist here, and no much larger clone lies one base off it. A case-control design nested within a healthcare worker cohort in London, UK, was used, with weekly nasopharyngeal swab PCR tests and blood sampling performed. Between 23 and 31 March 2020, the week of the UK lockdown, healthcare workers were enrolled and then followed up weekly for as long as 16 weeks. Germline trimming: 5 bases from V, 1 base from J; junction bases outside gene matches: 1. Taken from the germline V gene, the CDR1 and CDR2 loops are SGHTA and FQGTGA. The CDR3 sequence holds 16 residues, the cysteine and phenylalanine included. Only CDR3 DNA is held: 48 bases, read in frame from base 1. The library was produced with 5' RACE. Sequencing was performed on a NextSeq 500. To correct for sequencing error and PCR bias, the TCR library protocol tagged individual cDNA molecules with unique molecular identifiers. Sequencing covered both TCR alpha and beta chains, and within each sample the abundances of alpha and beta sequences were tightly co-correlated. As for the authors' bioinformatics: Decombinator V4 was used to perform V gene, J gene and CDR3 annotation of TCR sequences. Expanded TCRs were defined as changing significantly between any two time points under a Poisson model with p below 0.0001. TCR abundances were normalised to the total number of TCRs sequenced in each sample and reported as counts per million. TRAV1-2 paired with TRAJ12, TRAJ20 or TRAJ33 defined MAIT TCRs, while TRAV10 paired with TRAJ18 defined iNKT TCRs. VDJdb, accessed 1 November 2021, was searched for CMV, EBV and SARS-CoV-2 annotated TCRs, with TCRs annotated for multiple antigens excluded. The public reads were reprocessed in TCRdb via fastp at Q25 and MiXCR, keeping in-frame beta chains. Rows are unified per CDR3 protein, each entry keeping the most common DNA and genes. In this record, the V and J calls reflect TCRdb's handling and not the investigators' own analysis. Counted in this sample were 66,000 or so distinct CDR3 sequences; around 13% of them appeared once. Of the sample, about 8.3% is held by the ten largest clones.

The rearranged segments are TRBV7-3 and TRBJ2-1; TRBD2 agrees with 14 junctional bases. Sequencing input: whole blood. The sequence was collected from an adult who was a healthcare worker with PCR-confirmed SARS-CoV-2 infection or an uninfected control (not recorded which). The CDR3 region has the sequence CASSGTSGRSYNEQFF. Read as DNA, the sequence is TGTGCCAGCAGCGGGACTAGCGGGAGATCCTACAATGAGCAGTTCTTC.